Given below is one T cell receptor beta chain in context. The count of this clone is one. What this receptor recognizes is not known. There are no base qualities to consult, and no much larger clone falls within one base. For CDR1 and CDR2, the germline V gene (reference sequence) lists LGHDT and YNNKEL. Trimming at the junction amounts to 1 base on V and 4 bases on J, and the germline ends lie 10 bases apart. The CDR3, from cysteine to phenylalanine, totals 14 residues. Only the CDR3 DNA is retained, 42 bases long and in frame from the first base. Each collaborating institution followed its own protocols to collect whole blood in K2EDTA tubes. For TCRbeta analysis, collaborators shipped samples in one of three forms: frozen whole blood, isolated PBMCs, or DNA extracted from either of those sample types. The data are from a study of blood T cell repertoires in COVID-19 (dated by TCRdb to the early 2020s). In terms of the full investigation: Collaborator samples came from the United States, Italy and Spain and covered acute and convalescent phases of COVID-19. The material from the prospective study consisted of cDNA or gDNA derived from T cells, B-cell-depleted T cells, or PBMCs. The dataset comprised deeply sampled blood TCRbeta repertoires from subjects exposed to, actively infected with, or recovered from COVID-19. A freely available public database, intended as a resource for researchers studying the immune response to SARS-CoV-2, is where the repertoires were released. Samples were obtained from the ongoing ImmuneRACE study (first 160 participants) and from some 1,200 subjects provided by 6 global collaborators. The sample metadata nearly always contained a de-identified subject ID, COVID-19 status, age in years and sex. HLA class I and class II types, where available, came from metadata supplied by the sample provider rather than from assay-based typing.

The immunoSEQ Assay, a bias-controlled multiplex PCR, was used to amplify TCRbeta CDR3 regions from genomic DNA. Turning to the authors' computational methods: Nucleated cell counts per sample were estimated from amplification of reference gene primers within the assay. To quantify the absolute abundance of each unique TCRbeta CDR3 rearrangement, sequence reads were collapsed and filtered. For each sample, productive Simpson clonality was calculated as the square root of Simpson's diversity index across productive rearrangements. Imported from immuneACCESS, the table was reduced by TCRdb to in-frame sequences with V and J called. These copies leave out some clones; in studies compared against another copy, an unresolved V gene accounts for under half, and the cause of the remainder is not known. V and J calls plus clone size are reproduced from that table; the DNA served to infer D and trimming. In this sample the table shows roughly 100,000 clones, 75% to 95% of which occur a single time. In total, the top ten clones hold roughly 4.5% of the sample.

On the study overall, not on this receptor specifically: Clinical and demographic metadata were provided uncurated, with the amount varying by source and participant.

This clonotype originated in a man between 18 and 35 years old with acute or convalescent COVID-19. The rearranged segments are TRBV3-1 (or the pseudogene TRBV3-2) and TRBJ1-1; the D gene is not confidently resolved. The sample consisted of peripheral blood. The bases read TGTGCCAGCAGCCAAGTCACCTCGGGCACTGAAGCTTTCTTT. This codes for CASSQVTSGTEAFF.